These 27 T cell receptor beta chains came from one sample sequenced in a study of blood T cell repertoires in COVID-19 (dated by TCRdb to 2018 to 2021). The receptor library was made with the immunoSEQ multiplex PCR assay. Sourced from immuneACCESS, this table was stored by TCRdb with only in-frame sequences that have V and J called. A share of the clones is absent; for the studies checked, an unresolved V gene accounts for under half, and the remainder has no known explanation. This sample holds approximately 350,000 clones; approximately 91% were observed only once. About 6.7% of the sample goes to the ten largest clones. Sequenced material: peripheral blood. The receptors shown here come from a woman in her 70s with COVID-19, enrolled during active disease.

This clone appeared a single time. The rearrangement uses TRBV10-2 and TRBJ2-7, with 7 bases matching TRBD1. The CDR3 is made up of 11 amino acids. Germline V CDR1 and CDR2: WSHSY, SAAADI. J was trimmed by 5 bases and V by 9 bases; bases with no gene match: 4. CDR3 nucleotides: TGCGCCAGTAACAGGGGCCACGAGCAGTACTTC. Its translation: CASNRGHEQYF.

The genes are TRBV15 and TRBJ2-7, with 9 nucleotides matching TRBD1. With V trimmed by 3 bases and J by 6 bases, 6 bases remained unmatched. CDR3 size: 14 residues. The V gene's germline CDR1 is LNHNV and CDR2 YYDKDF (reference sequence). This CDR3 reads CATSRGTGPCEQYF. CDR3 bases: TGTGCCACCAGCAGGGGGACAGGGCCCTGCGAGCAGTACTTC.

The chain links TRBV27 to TRBJ2-3, with TRBD1 matching 9 bases. V trimming: 8 bases; J trimming: 3 bases; junction bases outside the gene matches: 6. This CDR3 is 14 amino acids long. Germline loops: CDR1 MNHEY, CDR2 SMNVEV (reference sequence). The CDR3 here is CASQSGTGTDTQYF. The DNA for the CDR3 is TGTGCCAGCCAATCCGGGACAGGGACAGATACGCAGTATTTT.

The CDR3, as DNA: TGTGCCAGCAGCCAAGGAGGGGGAGGGTCCTACGAGCAGTACTTC. Protein: CASSQGGGGSYEQYF. The J gene is TRBJ2-7, the V gene TRBV3-1 (or the pseudogene TRBV3-2); the D gene is possibly TRBD2 (7 bases). Trimming took 1 base from V and 1 from J, leaving 11 bases between them. There are 15 residues in the CDR3. CDR1 LGHDT and CDR2 YNNKEL come from the germline V gene (reference sequence).

CDR3 sequence reads: CASSPGQGNMNTEAFF. The CDR3 DNA sequence: TGTGCCAGCAGCCCTGGACAGGGGAACATGAACACTGAAGCTTTCTTT. J is TRBJ1-1 and V is TRBV5-4, with 9 bases aligning to TRBD1. The germline gives CDR1 SGHNT, CDR2 YYREEE (reference sequence). The CDR3 runs to 16 residues. After removal of 4 bases from V and 0 bases from J, the junction contained 7 bases not matched to a gene.

This clone was seen more than once but under ten times. The chain carries TRBV28 and TRBJ1-4; D ambiguous. The CDR3 consists of 13 residues. Trimming cost V 10 bases and J 10 bases, with 19 bases left between them. The germline V gene encodes CDR1 MDHEN and CDR2 SYDVKM. The CDR3 loop is CATNRVVSGKLFF. The CDR3 nucleotides read TGTGCCACAAACCGGGTTGTGTCTGGAAAACTGTTTTTT. Together with reference TRBV28 and TRBJ1-4, the CDR3 gives the full variable domain: DVKVTQSSRYLVKRTGEKVFLECVQDMDHENMFWYRQDPGLGLRLIYFSYDVKMKEKGDIPEGYSVSREKKERFSLILESASTNQTSMYLCATNRVVSGKLFFGSGTQLSVL.

This clone has a handful of counts. The chain recombines TRBV5-5 with TRBJ2-7, with 7 bases matching TRBD1. CDR3 length: 14 residues. With V trimmed by 1 base and J by 4 bases, 5 bases remained unmatched. The germline V gene has CDR1 SGHKS and CDR2 YYEKEE (reference sequence). The CDR3 spells CASSLKDRMYEQYF. CDR3 sequence (DNA): TGTGCCAGCAGCTTGAAGGACAGGATGTACGAGCAGTACTTC.

The gene calls are TRBV20-1 and TRBJ1-1; D is ambiguous. Looked up from germline, CDR1 is DFQATT and CDR2 is SNEGSKA (reference sequence). The CDR3 length is 13 residues. V lost 3 bases and J lost 5, with 13 bases in between. Written as DNA, the CDR3 is TGCAGTGCTAGTTTCCAGTCTAGAACTGAAGCTTTCTTT. This gives the protein CSASFQSRTEAFF.

The chain has TRBV19 and TRBJ1-1; 8 bases map to TRBD1. V lost 5 bases and J lost 3; bases outside the gene matches: 8. From germline, CDR1 is LNHDA and CDR2 SQIVND (reference sequence). The CDR3 has 15 amino acids. The DNA of the CDR3 is TGTGCCAGTAGTTCCGGACAGGGCAAAGACACTGAAGCTTTCTTT. Translating gives CASSSGQGKDTEAFF.

J is TRBJ2-2 and V is TRBV7-9; D ambiguous. Germline V gene lookup returns CDR1 SEHNR and CDR2 FQNEAQ (reference sequence). The ends were cut back, 5 bases at V and 2 bases at J, with 3 bases in the middle. This CDR3 spans 12 amino acids. The DNA for the CDR3 is TGTGCCAGCAGCCTCAACACCGGGGAGCTGTTTTTT. Its protein is CASSLNTGELFF.

The chain joins TRBV5-1 to TRBJ2-5, with D unresolved. This CDR3 has 13 amino acids. V lost 0 bases and J 7 bases, leaving 10 bases between the germline ends. CDR1 is SGHRS, CDR2 YFSETQ, per germline. The CDR3 reads CASSLVGEGTQYF. The CDR3 DNA sequence: TGCGCCAGCAGCTTGGTAGGAGAAGGGACCCAGTACTTC.

V is TRBV5-1 and J is TRBJ1-2; TRBD1 matches at 7 bases. The CDR3 loop spans 13 amino acids. V dropped 4 bases and J dropped 8; count of bases not matched to a gene: 8. CDR1 and CDR2 from the germline V gene are SGHRS and YFSETQ. The CDR3 spells CASSLTGLEGYTF. In nucleotides, the CDR3 is TGCGCCAGCAGCCTGACAGGGTTGGAGGGCTACACCTTC.

In DNA, the CDR3 is TGTGCCAGCAGCCCCGAACAGGGGCGCACAGATACGCAGTATTTT. Amino acids: CASSPEQGRTDTQYF. The V gene is TRBV7-3, the J gene TRBJ2-3; 7 bases fit TRBD1. Germline values: CDR1 SGHTA, CDR2 FQGTGA. After removal of 5 bases from V and 1 base from J, the junction contained 6 bases not matched to a gene. The CDR3 length is 15 residues.

This sequence joins TRBV6-6 and TRBJ1-2; D is ambiguous. Trimming cost V 7 bases and J 1 base, with 10 bases left between them. This CDR3 has 13 amino acids. Germline V gene data show CDR1 as MNHNY and CDR2 as SVGAGI (reference sequence). DNA for the CDR3: TGTGCCAGCACCTACAGCGGTAACTATGGCTACACCTTC. As protein: CASTYSGNYGYTF.

The rearrangement joins TRBV28 to TRBJ2-7; tentative D call: TRBD2 (6 bases). Trimming shortened V by 6 bases and J by 3 bases, and 9 bases separated the two germline ends. The length of the CDR3 is 12 residues. Germline V gives CDR1 MDHEN, CDR2 SYDVKM. In nucleotides, the CDR3 is TGTGCCAGCAGCTCGGGGGACTACGAGCAGTACTTC. It codes for CASSSGDYEQYF.

The V call is TRBV4-2, the J call TRBJ1-5; D ambiguous. The CDR3 is 16 amino acids. Trimming removed 0 bases at V and 6 bases at J, with 15 bases between. Looked up from germline, CDR1 is LGHNA and CDR2 is YNFKEQ. CDR3 amino acids: CASSQDWSVGRQPQHF. The DNA for the CDR3 is TGTGCCAGCAGCCAAGATTGGTCGGTTGGTCGTCAGCCCCAGCATTTT.

The J gene is TRBJ1-5, the V gene TRBV7-2; weak D call: TRBD1 (5 bases). Germline CDR1 SGHTA, CDR2 FQGNSA. Trimming left V 4 bases short and J 5 bases short, with 15 bases between. The CDR3 is 15 amino acids. The CDR3 DNA sequence: TGTGCCAGCAGCTCGAGAACAGGTTACGATCAGCCCCAGCATTTT. It translates to CASSSRTGYDQPQHF.

V is TRBV27 and J is TRBJ1-1; D gene unclear. V shed 3 bases and J shed 0 bases, with 11 bases lying between them. The V gene's germline CDR1 is MNHEY and CDR2 SMNVEV (reference sequence). The CDR3 runs 15 residues. The CDR3 region has the DNA TGTGCCAGCAGTTTGTACAGTTACATGAACACTGAAGCTTTCTTT. The encoded protein is CASSLYSYMNTEAFF.

The chain recombines TRBV11-2 with TRBJ2-7; TRBD2 matches 7 bases. The CDR3 covers 14 residues. J lost 0 bases, V lost 7 bases, and 6 bases had no gene match. Germline-derived CDR1 and CDR2 are SGHAT and FQNNGV. The CDR3 sequence: CASTRPGGSYEQYF. The CDR3 region has the DNA TGTGCCAGCACCCGACCGGGGGGCTCCTACGAGCAGTACTTC.

V is TRBV20-1 and J is TRBJ1-1; D call uncertain. Germline CDR1 is DFQATT and CDR2 is SNEGSKA (reference sequence). With 3 bases removed from V and 5 bases from J, the gap between germline ends came to 7 bases. The CDR3 covers 11 residues. CDR3 residues: CSASFYTEAFF. The CDR3 DNA sequence: TGCAGTGCTAGTTTTTATACTGAAGCTTTCTTT.

The V gene is TRBV14, the J gene TRBJ1-1; D is possibly TRBD1 (5 bases). CDR1 is SGHDN, CDR2 FVKESK, per germline. V dropped 3 bases and J dropped 5 bases, with 10 bases sitting between them. The CDR3 runs 13 residues. The CDR3, as DNA: TGTGCCAGCAGCCATTTGGGGGGAACTGAAGCTTTCTTT. It is translated as CASSHLGGTEAFF.

The genes are TRBV29-1 and TRBJ2-5; the match to TRBD2 covers 13 bases. CDR1 is SQVTM, CDR2 ANQGSEA, per germline. This CDR3 has 15 amino acids. With 3 bases clipped from V and 4 bases from J, the junction kept 5 bases outside the gene matches. CDR3 sequence: CSVDPRTSGGETQYF. DNA for the CDR3: TGCAGCGTTGACCCCCGGACTAGCGGGGGAGAGACCCAGTACTTC.

The count of this clone is one. The DNA of the CDR3 is TGTGCCAGCAGCCAAGAACTGAACACCGGGGAGCTGTTTTTT. It yields the protein CASSQELNTGELFF. The rearrangement links TRBV4-2 to TRBJ2-2; D gene ambiguous. The CDR3 contains 14 residues. The germline gives CDR1 LGHNA, CDR2 YNFKEQ. Trimming took 0 bases from V and 1 from J, leaving 3 bases between them.

The CDR3 DNA is TGCGCCAGCAGCTTGGGGGACAGGGGAAATGTGGGAGAGACCCAGTACTTC. Translation: CASSLGDRGNVGETQYF. V and J are TRBV5-1 and TRBJ2-5, with TRBD1 matching 10 bases. V shed 0 bases and J 4 bases; nucleotides not matched to a gene: 9. The CDR3 is 17 amino acids. The germline gives CDR1 SGHRS, CDR2 YFSETQ.

The chain employs TRBV27 and TRBJ2-5, with a tentative D call TRBD2 (5 bases). In germline, CDR1 is MNHEY, CDR2 SMNVEV (reference sequence). The CDR3 sequence is 15 residues long. The V and J ends lost 6 bases and 3 bases respectively, with 17 bases between them. CDR3: CASRLRAPREETQYF. The CDR3 region has the DNA TGTGCCAGCAGACTCCGGGCCCCGAGGGAAGAGACCCAGTACTTC.

This clone was recorded only once. The chain has TRBV5-1 and TRBJ2-2, with D perhaps TRBD1 (6 bases). Germline CDR1 SGHRS, CDR2 YFSETQ. The CDR3 is 15 amino acids. V was clipped by 3 bases and J by 5 bases, with 14 bases between them. The CDR3 sequence: CASSSTGSGTGELFF. CDR3 in DNA: TGCGCCAGCAGCTCGACAGGAAGTGGAACCGGGGAGCTGTTTTTT.

This clone was observed a single time. This chain connects TRBV6-5 to TRBJ1-2, with 8 positions matching TRBD1. The CDR3 covers 15 residues. V lost 0 bases and J lost 4; bases outside the gene matches: 4. CDR1 and CDR2 from the germline V gene are MNHEY and SVGAGI. The CDR3: CASSYSAGGFYGYTF. In DNA form, the CDR3 reads TGTGCCAGCAGTTACTCGGCAGGGGGCTTCTATGGCTACACCTTC.